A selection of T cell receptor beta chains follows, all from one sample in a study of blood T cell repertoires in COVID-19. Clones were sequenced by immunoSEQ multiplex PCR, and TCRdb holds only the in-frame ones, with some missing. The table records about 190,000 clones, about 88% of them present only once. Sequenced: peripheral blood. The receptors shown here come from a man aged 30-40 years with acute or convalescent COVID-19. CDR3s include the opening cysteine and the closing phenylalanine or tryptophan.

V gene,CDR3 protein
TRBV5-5,CASSFLQGNEQYF
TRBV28,CASTIYGGGAAFF
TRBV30,CAWSEGGGNQPQHF
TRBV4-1,CASSSHNSGNTIYF
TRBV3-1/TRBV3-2,CASMELTGIETQYF
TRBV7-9,CASSLDPPYRKLFF
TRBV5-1,CASSLASNSFYEQYF
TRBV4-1,CASSHPAGGDYGYTF
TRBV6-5,CASRKDRAQETQYF
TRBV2,CASSVEGRAAGGTEAFF
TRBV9,CASSVDIYTEAFF
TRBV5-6,CASSLRQGLETEAFF
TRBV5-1,CASSLGQRGFGEQYF
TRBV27,CASGITTEAFF
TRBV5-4,CASSPLAGERNNEQFF
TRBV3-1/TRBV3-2,CASSQVAMGAGGYTF
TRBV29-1,CSVGTGGKWEQFF
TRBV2,CASSDGGSLTQPQHF
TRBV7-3,CASSNQLTQGGTEAFF
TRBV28,CASSKNWAPQNEQFF
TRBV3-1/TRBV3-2,CASSQGQGKFF
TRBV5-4,CASSTGRQPYSNQPQHF
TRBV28,CASTDRRPYEQYF
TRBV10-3,CAISAGEKGALNNEQFF
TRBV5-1,CASSLGGGPDNSDEQYF
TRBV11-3,CASSLGNSGRAYDTQYF
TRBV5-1,CASSLVPGQNTEAFF
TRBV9,CASSVAGGASGEQFF
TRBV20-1,CSASGTSFHEQFF
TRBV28,CASKGRGAGDTQYF
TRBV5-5,CASSSGTGSYGNTIYF
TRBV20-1,CSASPAGVLSDTQYF
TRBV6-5,CASSRDRGNEKLFF
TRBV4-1,CASSLEGAGELFF
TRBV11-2,CASSLVLTSGRAKNIQYF
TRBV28,CASSLRVVVSSYEQYF
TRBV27,CASSPGGARTEAFF
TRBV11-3,CASSRSGTFTGELFF
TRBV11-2,CASSPSTPNYTF
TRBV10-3,CAISLDRGGYTF
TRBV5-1,CASSSWQNTEAFF